This is a list of T cell receptor beta chains from one sample in a study of blood T cell repertoires in COVID-19. TCRdb's table, derived via immunoSEQ multiplex PCR, lists solely in-frame clones and lacks some. The repertoire has 150,000 to 200,000 clones, over 75% of them found once; the top ten carry about 5%. The sequenced sample consisted of PBMCs or T cells enriched from blood (not recorded which). The receptors stem from a woman aged 40 to 55 with acute COVID-19. Each CDR3 is given with its conserved first and last residue. The D gene is left open where the match is weak. Where a row states a size, it is once, few, many or the class of an expanded clone; other rows omit it.

TRBV9,.,TRBJ2-1,.,TGTGCCAGCAGCGTAGATAGCGGACGGTCCCTTCCCCCGGAAATCAATGAGCAGTTCTTC,CASSVDSGRSLPPEINEQFF
TRBV11-2,.,TRBJ1-2,few,TGTGCCAGCAGCTTAGTTTTAGGGGGTGGGACCTATGGCTACACCTTC,CASSLVLGGGTYGYTF
TRBV5-1,TRBD2,TRBJ2-1,.,TGCGCCAGCAGCTGGGGGACTAGCCCCACGGAGCAGTTCTTC,CASSWGTSPTEQFF
TRBV27,TRBD1,TRBJ1-1,.,TGTGCCAGCAGTTTAGGGGGACAGGGTGCGGCCATGAACACTGAAGCTTTCTTT,CASSLGGQGAAMNTEAFF
TRBV7-8,TRBD2,TRBJ2-1,.,TGTGCCAGCAGCCAATTAGCGGGAGCCCCCCCCAATGAGCAGTTCTTC,CASSQLAGAPPNEQFF
TRBV2,TRBD1,TRBJ1-2,few,TGTGCCAGCGTATTAGGGACAGGGGGCGTCTATGGCTACACCTTC,CASVLGTGGVYGYTF
TRBV12-3/TRBV12-4,.,TRBJ2-5,.,TGTGCCAGCAGACTGCTAGGAGGGGAGACCCAGTACTTC,CASRLLGGETQYF
TRBV19,.,TRBJ1-4,.,TGTGCCAGTAGTATTTGGTCAGGGGAAAAACTGTTTTTT,CASSIWSGEKLFF
TRBV28,TRBD2,TRBJ2-1,.,TGTGCCAGCAGGGGGACAAGCGGGAGGTTCCGGCCATACAATGAGCAGTTCTTC,CASRGTSGRFRPYNEQFF
TRBV30,.,TRBJ1-3,.,TGTGCCTGGACGGGGAGCTCTGGAAACACCATATATTTT,CAWTGSSGNTIYF
TRBV19,TRBD2,TRBJ2-2,few,TGTGCCAGTAGTATTTTCAAGGGCGGGGGACGGAGTTTAACCGGGGAGCTGTTTTTT,CASSIFKGGGRSLTGELFF
TRBV14,TRBD1,TRBJ2-7,.,TGTGCCAGCAGTACCGGGACAGGGGTCTACGAGCAGTACTTC,CASSTGTGVYEQYF
TRBV5-8,.,TRBJ1-2,.,TGTGCCAGCAGCTTTATCAGGGAGGTCCCCTATGGCTACACCTTC,CASSFIREVPYGYTF
TRBV19,TRBD1,TRBJ2-6,.,TGTGCCAGTAGTTGGGACAGGGCCTCGGGGGCCAACGTCCTGACTTTC,CASSWDRASGANVLTF
TRBV12-2,.,TRBJ1-1,.,TGTGCAAGTCGTCCAAAGTTTCGGGGGGTGAACACTGAAGCTTTCTTT,CASRPKFRGVNTEAFF
TRBV10-1,TRBD1,TRBJ2-1,once,TGCGCCAGCAGTCCAGGGGGCAGTGAGCAGTTCTTC,CASSPGGSEQFF
TRBV7-2,TRBD2,TRBJ2-1,few,TGTGCCAGCAGCGCGACTAGCGGCCCCTACAATGAGCAGTTCTTC,CASSATSGPYNEQFF
TRBV2,.,TRBJ1-2,.,TGTGCCAGCAGTGATAAGACAGGCCCCTATGGCTACACCTTC,CASSDKTGPYGYTF
TRBV5-5,TRBD2,TRBJ2-1,.,TGTGCCAGCAGCTTTAGGGCGGGAGGCGGGAGCTCCTACAATGAGCAGTTCTTC,CASSFRAGGGSSYNEQFF
TRBV27,TRBD2,TRBJ2-1,.,TGTGCCAGCAGTCCTTCCCTCGGCGGGAGGGCCTGGAATGAGCAGTTCTTC,CASSPSLGGRAWNEQFF
TRBV10-3,TRBD2,TRBJ2-1,.,TGTGCCATCAGTGAGTCGACTAGCGGGAGGGAGTATGAGCAGTTCTTC,CAISESTSGREYEQFF
TRBV28,TRBD1,TRBJ1-1,.,TGTGCCAGCCGACAGGGGAGCACTGAAGCTTTCTTT,CASRQGSTEAFF
TRBV7-3,TRBD1,TRBJ2-1,.,TGTGCCAGCAGCTTCGGGACAGACAATGAGCAGTTCTTC,CASSFGTDNEQFF
TRBV13,TRBD1,TRBJ1-2,.,TGTGCCAGCAGCACAGGGGGCTCTGGCTACACCTTC,CASSTGGSGYTF
TRBV7-8,.,TRBJ1-2,.,TGTGCCAGCAGCTTATATGAGGGCGGGGACTATGGCTACACCTTC,CASSLYEGGDYGYTF
TRBV3-1/TRBV3-2,TRBD1,TRBJ2-7,.,TGTGCCAGCAGCCAAGATGCAGGGGGCGGTGTTGGCGGCTACGAGCAGTACTTC,CASSQDAGGGVGGYEQYF
TRBV6-4,.,TRBJ2-3,once,TGTGCCAGCAGCGAACAGAGTACGGATACGCAGTATTTT,CASSEQSTDTQYF
TRBV5-1,.,TRBJ2-1,.,TGCGCCAACAGCTATATCGGAGGGGAGTTCTTC,CANSYIGGEFF
TRBV2,.,TRBJ2-6,.,TGTGCCAGCAGCAGCACAGGCCGAGCCGCCGGGGCCAACGTCCTGACTTTC,CASSSTGRAAGANVLTF
TRBV19,TRBD1,TRBJ1-1,.,TGTGCCAGTAGTATCAGACTAGGCGGGACAGCTACCATGAACACTGAAGCTTTCTTT,CASSIRLGGTATMNTEAFF
TRBV9,TRBD2,TRBJ2-3,.,TGTGCCAGCAGCGCCCCGGGACTAGCGGGCACAGATACGCAGTATTTT,CASSAPGLAGTDTQYF
TRBV7-9,.,TRBJ2-1,.,TGTGCCAGCAGCTACTACCGTCCCTCGGGTGAGCAGTTCTTC,CASSYYRPSGEQFF
TRBV19,.,TRBJ1-1,.,TGTGCCAGTAGTAAGACAGAAAGAGCTAACACTGAAGCTTTCTTT,CASSKTERANTEAFF
TRBV6-6,.,TRBJ2-3,.,TGTGCCAGCAGCCCTCGGGGTACGCAGTATTTT,CASSPRGTQYF
TRBV3-1/TRBV3-2,.,TRBJ1-3,.,TGTGCCAGCAGCCAGGAGGACGTGCGATTCTCTGGAAACACCATATATTTT,CASSQEDVRFSGNTIYF
TRBV3-1/TRBV3-2,.,TRBJ1-2,.,TGTGCCAGCAGACCCGCGGCTGCGAACTATGGCTACACCTTC,CASRPAAANYGYTF
TRBV29-1,.,TRBJ2-3,.,TGCAGCGCTGAGATCGGAACGGGACTGCTGGGGGAAGATACGCAGTATTTT,CSAEIGTGLLGEDTQYF
TRBV18,.,TRBJ2-3,.,TGTGCCGGCTCACTCCAACAGAGCACAGATACGCAGTATTTT,CAGSLQQSTDTQYF